This entry lists 21 T cell receptor beta chains sequenced from one sample in a study of cytomegalovirus exposure and HLA in healthy donors. In the PCR, 60 Vbeta and 13 Jbeta primers were used. TCRdb's copy holds only in-frame clones and misses some; the assay was immunoSEQ multiplex PCR. Of 150,000 to 200,000 clones listed, 60% to 80% are singletons. The sequenced sample was PBMCs. The receptor set was obtained from a woman aged 40 to 50 in good health and CMV-seropositive.

The chain recombines TRBV6-4 with TRBJ2-5; no reliable D call. CDR3 length: 12 residues. Germline V gene data show CDR1 as MRHNA and CDR2 as SNTAGT. V gave up 4 bases and J gave up 3 bases, with 6 bases separating them. Here the CDR3 DNA reads TGTGCCAGCAGTGTAACGGAAGAGACCCAGTACTTC. Translated: CASSVTEETQYF.

This rearrangement joins TRBV28 to TRBJ2-5; the D gene is possibly TRBD1 (6 bases). Trimming cost V 2 bases and J 1 base, with 8 bases left between them. Germline V gene sequence: CDR1 MDHEN, CDR2 SYDVKM. CDR3 size: 14 residues. The CDR3 DNA reads TGTGCCAGCAGTTTACGCAGGGGCCAAGAGACCCAGTACTTC. Residues: CASSLRRGQETQYF.

The chain recombines TRBV29-1 with TRBJ2-1; 11 nucleotides line up with TRBD2. Germline V gene sequence: CDR1 SQVTM, CDR2 ANQGSEA. V trimming: 6 bases; J trimming: 8 bases; junction bases outside the gene matches: 15. The CDR3 covers 16 residues. In nucleotides, the CDR3 is TGCAGCGTAACCTCCCAAACTAGCGGGAGATCCCATGAGCAGTTCTTC. Residues: CSVTSQTSGRSHEQFF.

The genes are TRBV5-1 and TRBJ1-2; D remains ambiguous. Germline CDR1 and CDR2: SGHRS and YFSETQ. V was clipped by 3 bases and J by 8 bases, with 11 bases between them. The CDR3 is 12 residues long. This chain's CDR3 is CASSWAGSGYTF. For the CDR3, the DNA is TGCGCCAGCAGCTGGGCAGGCAGCGGCTACACCTTC.

The V and J genes are TRBV2 and TRBJ2-5, with D possibly matching TRBD2 (6 bases). The J call is doubtful: the DNA matches TRBJ2-7 better. Per the germline V gene, CDR1 is SNHLY and CDR2 is FYNNEI. CDR3 size: 15 residues. The CDR3 nucleotides read TGTGCCAGCAGTGGGGGACTTAGCGCCGGGTACGAGCAGTACTTC. Amino acid sequence: CASSGGLSAGYEQYF.

In its sample, this clone was seen a few times. The rearrangement joins TRBV27 to TRBJ2-7; perhaps TRBD1 as D (5 bases). Germline V gene sequence: CDR1 MNHEY, CDR2 SMNVEV (reference sequence). The CDR3 consists of 13 residues. Deletions cut 5 bases from V and 1 base from J, with 9 bases between. CDR3 sequence: CASSIRQSYEQYF. As DNA, the CDR3 is TGTGCCAGCAGTATCCGACAGTCCTACGAGCAGTACTTC.

The chain recombines TRBV5-1 with TRBJ2-7; 9 nucleotides match TRBD1. The ends lost 4 bases at V and 4 bases at J; junction bases unmatched: 9. Germline CDR1 reads SGHRS; CDR2 reads YFSETQ. This CDR3 has 15 amino acids. CDR3 nucleotide sequence: TGCGCCAGCAGCAAGGGGACAGGGTCGCTATACGAGCAGTACTTC. Protein sequence: CASSKGTGSLYEQYF.

This clone has more than one count but fewer than ten. The chain carries TRBV6-6 and TRBJ2-3; 7 bases fit TRBD1. The CDR3 spans 15 residues. J lost 0 bases, V lost 5 bases, and 5 bases had no gene match. Germline CDR1 reads MNHNY; CDR2 reads SVGAGI (reference sequence). The CDR3 nucleotides read TGTGCCAGCAGTACTCCGGGACAGAGCACAGATACGCAGTATTTT. Protein product: CASSTPGQSTDTQYF.

V usage is TRBV11-2 and J usage is TRBJ2-1, with a weak D call TRBD2 (6 bases). Germline CDR1 is SGHAT and CDR2 is FQNNGV. V lost 8 bases and J lost 4, with 18 bases in between. This CDR3 has 15 residues. The DNA for the CDR3 is TGTGCCAGCCGGAGCTCCGGGGGAGGTTACAATGAGCAGTTCTTC. Translated, it gives CASRSSGGGYNEQFF.

The rearrangement uses TRBV27 and TRBJ2-5, with D possibly TRBD2 on 5 matching bases. V lost 3 bases, J lost 4 bases, and 9 bases lay in between. The CDR3 is made up of 13 amino acids. Looked up from germline, CDR1 is MNHEY and CDR2 is SMNVEV (reference sequence). CDR3 DNA sequence: TGTGCCAGCAGTTTTTTAGGAGGAGAGACCCAGTACTTC. It specifies CASSFLGGETQYF.

V usage is TRBV14 and J usage is TRBJ2-1, with TRBD2 matching over 8 bases. Germline assignment: CDR1 SGHDN and CDR2 FVKESK. The CDR3 totals 14 residues. Trimming cost V 5 bases and J 3 bases; bases outside gene matches: 3. The CDR3 region has the DNA TGTGCCAGCAGCATAGCGGGGATCTACAATGAGCAGTTCTTC. Translating it yields CASSIAGIYNEQFF.

This clone was found a few times. This chain links TRBV6-1 with TRBJ2-4, with D perhaps TRBD2 (6 bases). The germline gives CDR1 MNHNS, CDR2 SASEGT. This CDR3 contains 14 residues. V shed 7 bases and J shed 0 bases, with 10 bases lying between them. CDR3 region: CASIGGIAKNIQYF. The DNA for the CDR3 is TGTGCCAGCATCGGGGGAATAGCCAAAAACATTCAGTACTTC.

The chain uses TRBV2 and TRBJ1-4, with D possibly TRBD1 on 5 matching bases. Germline loops: CDR1 SNHLY, CDR2 FYNNEI. The V and J ends lost 10 bases and 8 bases respectively, with 20 bases between them. The CDR3 runs to 14 residues. CDR3 residues: CATKGDPGGEKLFF. The CDR3 DNA is TGTGCCACAAAAGGGGACCCGGGAGGGGAAAAACTGTTTTTT. Full variable domain (outside the CDR3, taken from reference TRBV2 and TRBJ1-4): EPEVTQTPSHQVTQMGQEVILRCVPISNHLYFYWYRQILGQKVEFLVSFYNNEISEKSEIFDDQFSVERPDGSNFTLKIRSTKLEDSAMYFCATKGDPGGEKLFFGSGTQLSVL.

This clone has a handful of counts. The gene calls are TRBV5-4 and TRBJ1-1; D is uncertain. The CDR3 extends over 13 amino acids. Germline V gene sequence: CDR1 SGHNT, CDR2 YYREEE (reference sequence). The ends were cut back, 4 bases at V and 1 base at J, with 8 bases in the middle. CDR3 DNA: TGTGCCAGCAGCATCCACACGAACACTGAAGCTTTCTTT. It specifies CASSIHTNTEAFF.

This rearrangement joins TRBV18 to TRBJ2-1, with TRBD2 matching 8 bases. V gave up 3 bases and J gave up 8 bases; unmatched junction bases: 3. Germline V gene lookup returns CDR1 KGHSH and CDR2 LQKENI. This CDR3 region has 13 residues. The CDR3, as DNA: TGTGCCAGCTCACCGCGGGAGGCTGATGAGCAGTTCTTC. It encodes CASSPREADEQFF.

There are a few counts of this clone. The chain combines TRBV9 with TRBJ2-3; the match to TRBD1 covers 7 bases. The CDR3 length is 14 residues. Germline V gene lookup returns CDR1 SGDLS and CDR2 YYNGEE. After removal of 2 bases from V and 6 bases from J, the junction contained 6 bases not matched to a gene. CDR3 in DNA: TGTGCCAGCAGCGTCAGACAGGGACAGGATACGCAGTATTTT. Translating it yields CASSVRQGQDTQYF.

This clone appeared a few times. The rearrangement links TRBV19 to TRBJ2-2; TRBD1 might be the D (6 bases). The length of the CDR3 is 12 residues. Germline V CDR1 and CDR2: LNHDA, SQIVND (reference sequence). V lost 8 bases to trimming and J lost 6 bases, with 10 bases between them. The DNA of the CDR3 is TGTGCCAGTCAACAGGGCTCCGGGGAGCTGTTTTTT. Translated: CASQQGSGELFF.

This clone occurred a few times. V usage is TRBV28 and J usage is TRBJ2-5; the match to TRBD2 covers 10 bases. This CDR3 is built from 14 residues. V was pared by 6 bases and J by 11 bases, with 12 bases of the junction left unmatched. The germline V gene encodes CDR1 MDHEN and CDR2 SYDVKM. The CDR3 DNA follows: TGTGCCAGCAGCTCTAGCCGGAGCGGGAGGGGGCAGTACTTC. Protein product: CASSSSRSGRGQYF.

This chain connects TRBV28 to TRBJ2-2, with a tentative D call TRBD2 (5 bases). Trimming cost V 4 bases and J 4 bases, with 16 bases left between them. The germline V gene has CDR1 MDHEN and CDR2 SYDVKM. This CDR3 is 16 amino acids long. Here the CDR3 reads CASSSPSDLPTGELFF. CDR3 DNA: TGTGCCAGCAGTTCTCCCTCGGACTTGCCCACCGGGGAGCTGTTTTTT.

The V gene is TRBV9, the J gene TRBJ1-5, with D possibly matching TRBD1 (5 bases). CDR1 and CDR2 (germline): SGDLS, YYNGEE. The CDR3 runs to 15 residues. Trimming pared 3 bases from V and 3 bases from J, leaving 13 bases between. The CDR3 here is CASSEGLVTNQPQHF. The CDR3 nucleotides are TGTGCCAGCAGCGAGGGACTTGTCACCAATCAGCCCCAGCATTTT.

This clone was picked up a small number of times. This CDR3 reads CASSLGLAGTQYF. CDR3 bases: TGTGCCAGCTCTCTCGGACTAGCGGGGACCCAGTACTTC. V usage is TRBV6-6 and J usage is TRBJ2-5; 11 bases fit TRBD2. Germline CDR1 MNHNY, CDR2 SVGAGI (reference sequence). The J segment lost 7 bases and the V segment lost 8 bases, leaving 6 bases of the junction unmatched. This CDR3 region has 13 residues.